This TCR beta chain came from a study of identical twins. This clonotype showed up just a few times. Its cognate antigen is unknown. TCRdb re-derived calls from the 5' RACE reads in MiXCR, one entry per CDR3 protein. The table has roughly 280,000 distinct CDR3 sequences, less than 9.5% seen once. Healthy Caucasian donors formed the entire cohort. The CDR3 is 13 residues long. The V gene lost 6 bases and the J gene lost 0 bases, with 7 bases spanning the gap. The V gene's germline CDR1 is SGHTA and CDR2 FQGTGA. Study findings and constraints: Modelling underestimated the level of out-of-frame TCR alpha sharing observed in monozygotic twins. Abundant beta clonotypes from cord blood bore fewer insertions; memory repertoires lacked this pattern.

The sample was also linked to a second study, of yellow fever vaccine responses in identical twins.

The rearrangement links TRBV7-3 to TRBJ2-3; D is uncertain. The TCR comes from a young woman in good health. What was sequenced was CD8+ T cells sorted from blood. The CDR3 loop reads CASRGSSTDTQYF. As DNA, the CDR3 is TGTGCCAGCAGGGGGTCTAGCACAGATACGCAGTATTTT.